This is a list of T cell receptor beta chains from one sample in a study of blood T cell repertoires in COVID-19. The repertoire was sequenced with immunoSEQ multiplex PCR; TCRdb's copy has only in-frame clones and lacks some. Of about half a million clones listed, about 85% are singletons. The specimen was PBMCs or T cells enriched from blood (not recorded which). The receptors shown here come from a woman aged 60 to 75 who had recovered from COVID-19. The CDR3 runs from the conserved cysteine through the conserved F or W. Fields, in order: clone size, J gene, V gene, D gene, CDR3 protein, CDR3 DNA. A D gene is named only where the DNA matches it firmly. Not all rows give a size; the values are once, few, many and, for expanded clones, a class.

- | TRBJ1-5 | TRBV5-1 | - | CASSLDGAGDQPQHF | TGCGCCAGCAGCTTGGATGGGGCAGGGGATCAGCCCCAGCATTTT
- | TRBJ1-2 | TRBV19 | - | CASTDTHRYTF | TGTGCCAGTACAGACACTCATCGCTACACCTTC
- | TRBJ2-3 | TRBV7-2 | TRBD2 | CASSLMGAGGDTQYF | TGTGCCAGCAGCCTGATGGGTGCGGGGGGTGATACGCAGTATTTT
- | TRBJ2-3 | TRBV20-1 | - | CSALSTDTQYF | TGCAGTGCTTTAAGCACAGATACGCAGTATTTT
- | TRBJ2-2 | TRBV7-8 | TRBD1 | CASSASGTGATGELFF | TGTGCCAGCAGCGCCTCCGGGACAGGGGCCACCGGGGAGCTGTTTTTT
- | TRBJ2-5 | TRBV7-2 | TRBD2 | CASSLGLAGRGAETQYF | TGTGCCAGCAGCTTAGGACTAGCGGGGAGGGGTGCAGAGACCCAGTACTTC
- | TRBJ1-5 | TRBV19 | TRBD1 | CASTPWTGGSNQPQHF | TGTGCCAGTACCCCTTGGACAGGAGGGAGCAATCAGCCCCAGCATTTT
- | TRBJ2-7 | TRBV3-1/TRBV3-2 | - | CASSQAGGPSYEQYF | TGTGCCAGCAGCCAAGCGGGGGGCCCATCCTACGAGCAGTACTTC
- | TRBJ1-3 | TRBV6-1 | TRBD1 | CASSEGRGPGNTIYF | TGTGCCAGCAGTGAGGGCAGGGGGCCTGGAAACACCATATATTTT
- | TRBJ2-7 | TRBV5-1 | TRBD1 | CASSLGQGTEQYF | TGCGCCAGCAGCTTGGGACAGGGGACCGAGCAGTACTTC
- | TRBJ2-4 | TRBV20-1 | - | CSARDPNIQYF | TGCAGTGCTAGAGATCCTAACATTCAGTACTTC
- | TRBJ2-5 | TRBV15 | TRBD2 | CATSRDWGLAPEETQYF | TGTGCCACCAGCAGAGATTGGGGACTAGCCCCCGAAGAGACCCAGTACTTC
once | TRBJ1-2 | TRBV25-1 | TRBD1 | CASSEQGVWGYTF | TGTGCCAGCAGTGAACAGGGGGTATGGGGCTACACCTTC
- | TRBJ1-2 | TRBV24-1 | TRBD1 | CATSEDRGNGYTF | TGTGCCACCAGTGAGGACAGGGGCAATGGCTACACCTTC
- | TRBJ2-7 | TRBV6-5 | TRBD2 | CASSYASGGIYEQYF | TGTGCCAGCAGTTACGCTAGCGGGGGGATCTACGAGCAGTACTTC
- | TRBJ1-3 | TRBV7-2 | - | CASSLANSGNTIYF | TGTGCCAGCAGCTTGGCCAACTCTGGAAACACCATATATTTT
few | TRBJ2-1 | TRBV19 | TRBD2 | CASSPGLAGGWFF | TGTGCCAGTAGTCCGGGACTAGCGGGGGGCTGGTTCTTC
- | TRBJ1-5 | TRBV4-2 | TRBD1 | CASSGGQGEPQHF | TGTGCCAGCAGCGGCGGACAGGGGGAGCCCCAGCATTTT
once | TRBJ1-2 | TRBV5-4 | TRBD1 | CASSRDSAYGYTF | TGTGCCAGCAGCCGGGACAGCGCCTATGGCTACACCTTC
- | TRBJ1-5 | TRBV28 | - | CASSFLLSWRPQHF | TGTGCCAGCAGTTTCCTTTTGTCCTGGAGGCCCCAGCATTTT
- | TRBJ1-2 | TRBV5-1 | TRBD1 | CASSLSGGLSYGYTF | TGCGCCAGCAGCTTGTCAGGGGGCCTTTCTTATGGCTACACCTTC
- | TRBJ2-3 | TRBV5-4 | TRBD2 | CASSLVGMAGGTQTDTQYF | TGTGCCAGCAGCTTGGTGGGTATGGCCGGGGGGACCCAGACAGATACGCAGTATTTT
- | TRBJ2-7 | TRBV5-1 | - | CASSLTQGTSYEQYF | TGCGCCAGCAGCTTGACCCAGGGCACCTCCTACGAGCAGTACTTC
- | TRBJ2-3 | TRBV11-3 | TRBD2 | CASSSGLAIDTQYF | TGTGCCAGCAGCTCCGGACTAGCGATAGATACGCAGTATTTT
- | TRBJ1-4 | TRBV5-1 | TRBD1 | CASTKDRLNEKLFF | TGCGCCAGCACCAAGGACAGGCTGAATGAAAAACTGTTTTTT
- | TRBJ2-5 | TRBV3-1/TRBV3-2 | TRBD2 | CASRPPGGQETQYF | TGTGCCAGCAGGCCCCCGGGGGGACAAGAGACCCAGTACTTC
- | TRBJ1-5 | TRBV6-5 | - | CASRLRSNQPQHF | TGTGCCAGCAGGCTTCGGAGCAATCAGCCCCAGCATTTT
- | TRBJ1-4 | TRBV2 | TRBD1 | CASRDRTGEEKLFF | TGTGCCAGCAGGGACCGGACAGGGGAAGAAAAACTGTTTTTT
- | TRBJ1-1 | TRBV2 | TRBD1 | CASTDNTGEKNTEAFF | TGTGCCAGCACCGATAATACAGGGGAAAAAAACACTGAAGCTTTCTTT
- | TRBJ2-3 | TRBV5-4 | TRBD2 | CASSRPSGGTPTDTQYF | TGTGCCAGCAGCAGGCCTAGCGGGGGGACTCCCACAGATACGCAGTATTTT
- | TRBJ2-1 | TRBV29-1 | - | CSVERRGNEQFF | TGCAGCGTTGAACGGCGGGGCAATGAGCAGTTCTTC
few | TRBJ1-2 | TRBV2 | - | CASKLLPGDYGYTF | TGTGCCAGCAAGCTACTGCCAGGGGACTATGGCTACACCTTC
- | TRBJ1-2 | TRBV30 | - | CAWQTPANYGYTF | TGTGCCTGGCAGACTCCTGCTAACTATGGCTACACCTTC
- | TRBJ1-2 | TRBV27 | TRBD1 | CASSLRPGTGTSIYGYTF | TGTGCCAGCAGTTTACGCCCCGGGACAGGGACGTCCATTTATGGCTACACCTTC
- | TRBJ2-3 | TRBV5-4 | TRBD2 | CASSLGSGGSTDTQYF | TGTGCCAGCAGCCTTGGCAGCGGGGGAAGCACAGATACGCAGTATTTT
- | TRBJ1-3 | TRBV7-9 | - | CASSLGRNSGNTIYF | TGTGCCAGCAGCTTGGGGCGGAACTCTGGAAACACCATATATTTT
- | TRBJ1-3 | TRBV19 | - | CASTPISYFSGNTIYF | TGTGCCAGTACCCCAATTAGCTACTTCTCTGGAAACACCATATATTTT
- | TRBJ1-1 | TRBV28 | - | CASSTIYREPNTEAFF | TGTGCCAGCAGTACAATTTACAGAGAACCGAACACTGAAGCTTTCTTT
- | TRBJ1-4 | TRBV7-8 | - | CASSLGSGFGEKLFF | TGTGCCAGCAGCTTAGGTTCAGGGTTTGGGGAAAAACTGTTTTTT
- | TRBJ1-2 | TRBV24-1 | TRBD1 | CATSDPRQGVDYGYTF | TGTGCCACCAGTGATCCCCGACAGGGGGTGGACTATGGCTACACCTTC
- | TRBJ2-7 | TRBV10-3 | TRBD2 | CAIMAGSGLAGYEQYF | TGTGCCATCATGGCGGGCTCTGGGCTAGCGGGCTACGAGCAGTACTTC
- | TRBJ1-1 | TRBV5-6 | - | CASSSGTGNTEAFF | TGTGCCAGCAGCTCCGGGACTGGGAACACTGAAGCTTTCTTT
- | TRBJ1-2 | TRBV2 | - | CASSGRGGQVGGYTF | TGTGCCAGCAGTGGAAGGGGGGGGCAAGTAGGTGGCTACACCTTC
- | TRBJ2-1 | TRBV10-2 | - | CASSGKPQGTYNEQFF | TGCGCCAGCAGTGGAAAGCCTCAGGGCACCTACAATGAGCAGTTCTTC
- | TRBJ2-5 | TRBV29-1 | TRBD2 | CSVGRGGETQYF | TGCAGCGTTGGTCGGGGGGGAGAGACCCAGTACTTC
- | TRBJ1-2 | TRBV19 | TRBD1 | CASSVGQVGGIYGYTF | TGTGCCAGTAGTGTCGGACAGGTCGGAGGTATCTATGGCTACACCTTC
- | TRBJ2-3 | TRBV6-5 | TRBD2 | CAGSRLAGGGDTQYF | TGTGCCGGCAGCCGACTAGCGGGGGGAGGGGATACGCAGTATTTT